This T cell receptor beta chain comes out of a study of radiation and T cells in renal cell carcinoma (dated by TCRdb to the early 2020s). About the investigation overall: The samples were drawn from a clinical trial, where primary renal cell carcinomas were treated with 15 Gy of stereotactic body radiation therapy and then removed by nephrectomy 4 weeks afterward. In total, 53 samples underwent TCR beta sequencing: 25 or so tumors plus 27 peripheral blood samples. Across all 50 or so samples, more than 4,000,000 unique CDR3 nucleotide sequences, encoding 2,658,974 unique CDR3 amino acid sequences, were identified.

From the cysteine up to the phenylalanine, the CDR3 has a length of 16 residues. Only the CDR3 DNA stays, 48 bases, in frame from base 1. From V the trimming removes 2 bases and from J it removes 0 bases, while the gene matches leave 2 bases of the junction unaccounted for. Based on the germline V gene (reference sequence), the CDR1 and CDR2 sequences are SEHNR and FQNEAQ. In light of the paper, this sample's time point label describes: baseline pretreatment blood. The treatment or condition label on this specimen signifies: 15 Gy SBRT to primary tumor, nephrectomy 4 weeks later. To track tumor-enriched clonotypes, serial peripheral blood was sampled from radiation-treated patients at baseline and at 2 weeks and 4 weeks after SBRT. All patients had renal cell carcinoma with clear cell pathology. The QIAamp DNA Blood Mini Kit (Qiagen) was used to prepare genomic DNA for TCR sequencing. The analyses included just those samples that passed every quality control check.

The study at large found these results: With a single-armed trial design, the study had no way to address how radiation dose or scheduling affects the TCR repertoire. Dynamics of the blood repertoire were not tracked past 4 weeks after treatment. Because no pretreatment tumor biopsies were available, whether clonotypes were present in the tumor at baseline could not be determined. An increase in top tumor clonotypes in blood was observed from baseline to 2 weeks post-radiation, followed by contraction by 4 weeks, which was taken to suggest transient expansion of tumor-resident clones.

A note on this clone: Its target antigen remains unknown. No qualities accompany the bases; no much larger clone lies one base away.

Following the manufacturer's recommendations, the immunoSEQ kit was used to generate TCR beta libraries from genomic DNA. To prepare libraries, a first multiplex PCR with proprietary primers was run, followed by a second PCR that added unique barcodes, and a bead cleanup was done after each round. Each sample batch included a kit-provided positive control reaction and a negative control reaction. The final libraries were assessed on an Agilent 4200 TapeStation D1000 ScreenTape, pooled by volume, and quantified by qPCR. Sequencing was performed on an Illumina NextSeq500 with a MidOutput 150-cycle cartridge, and 156 Read1 and 15 Index1 cycles were run with kit custom primers. The pooled library was loaded at roughly 1 pM, with a roughly 20% PhiX control spiked in. The original methods were these. Vendor-processed data were analyzed in R, with a clonotype defined as all T cells sharing the same CDR3 nucleotide sequence. For clone abundance analyses, frequencies were normalized to the 10,000 most abundant clones per sample. Before analysis, public T cell clones were removed, and these numbered fewer than six per sample on average. An abundance difference of at least 32-fold between compartments was the criterion for calling clonotypes tumor-enriched or baseline blood-enriched. A beta-binomial differential abundance model was applied to find clonotypes that expanded or contracted between blood time points. Tumor-blood repertoire similarity was measured with the Baroni-Urbani and Buser coefficient, and group comparisons used two-tailed Wilcoxon tests in R. TCRdb took this table from immuneACCESS and kept in-frame rearrangements with V and J called. Such tables lack part of the clones; where checked against another copy, unresolved V genes explain under half of the gap, and the rest is unexplained. The V and J calls and the clone size are those of that table, but D and trimming were determined from the DNA. This sample has 90,000 to 100,000 clones in its table, and 75% to 90% of those were observed once. Approximately 7.9% of the sample lies in the top ten.

Here the sequenced sample was blood, taken from a patient whose treatment included radiotherapy and nephrectomy. The V and J segments used are TRBV7-9 and TRBJ2-5, with 11 bases aligning to TRBD2. The sequence came from a man aged 50 or older with renal cell carcinoma. The CDR3 region: CASSLLLAGDQETQYF. The DNA reads as follows: TGTGCCAGCAGCTTACTACTAGCGGGGGACCAAGAGACCCAGTACTTC.